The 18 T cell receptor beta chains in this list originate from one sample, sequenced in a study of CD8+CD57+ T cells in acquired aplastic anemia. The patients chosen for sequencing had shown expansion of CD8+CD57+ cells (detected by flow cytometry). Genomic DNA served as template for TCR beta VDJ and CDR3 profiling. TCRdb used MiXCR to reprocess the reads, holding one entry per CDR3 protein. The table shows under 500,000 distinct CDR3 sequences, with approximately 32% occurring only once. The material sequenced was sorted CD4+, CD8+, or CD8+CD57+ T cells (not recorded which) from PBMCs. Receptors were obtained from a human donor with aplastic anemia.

Here the CDR3 reads CASSQVPVTQYF. The CDR3 nucleotides are TGTGCCAGCAGCCAAGTTCCCGTTACGCAGTATTTT. The rearrangement joins TRBV9 to TRBJ2-3; D not certain. The CDR3 loop spans 12 amino acids. The V and J ends lost 4 bases and 8 bases respectively, with 11 bases between them. Germline assignment: CDR1 SGDLS and CDR2 YYNGEE.

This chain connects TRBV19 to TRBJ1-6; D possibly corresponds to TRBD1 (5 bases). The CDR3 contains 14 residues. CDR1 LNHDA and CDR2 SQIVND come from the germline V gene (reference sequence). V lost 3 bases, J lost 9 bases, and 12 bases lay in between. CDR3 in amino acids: CASSIRGSISPLHF. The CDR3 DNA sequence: TGTGCCAGTAGTATTCGGGGCAGCATTTCACCCCTCCACTTT. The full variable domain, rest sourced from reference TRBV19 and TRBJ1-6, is DGGITQSPKYLFRKEGQNVTLSCEQNLNHDAMYWYRQDPGQGLRLIYYSQIVNDFQKGDIAEGYSVSREKKESFPLTVTSAQKNPTAFYLCASSIRGSISPLHFGNGTRLTVT.

Written as DNA, the CDR3 is TGTGCCAGCGACCGTAGCGGGAGGGCATCAGATACGCAGTATTTT. Residues: CASDRSGRASDTQYF. The chain carries TRBV2 and TRBJ2-3, with TRBD2 matching 11 bases. The V gene end was trimmed by 8 bases and the J gene end by 4 bases; junction bases not matched to a gene: 8. Per the germline V gene, CDR1 is SNHLY and CDR2 is FYNNEI. The CDR3 runs to 15 residues.

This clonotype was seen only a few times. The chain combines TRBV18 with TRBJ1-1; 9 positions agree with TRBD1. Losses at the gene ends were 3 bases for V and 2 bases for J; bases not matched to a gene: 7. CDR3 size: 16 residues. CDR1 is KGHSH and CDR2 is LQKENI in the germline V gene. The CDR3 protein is CASSPAPGQGNTEAFF. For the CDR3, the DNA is TGTGCCAGCTCACCTGCCCCGGGACAGGGCAACACTGAAGCTTTCTTT.

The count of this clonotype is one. DNA of the CDR3: TGTGCCAGCAGCTTATCGGGGGAGGGTGAAGAGACCCAGTACTTC. The encoded protein is CASSLSGEGEETQYF. The rearrangement uses TRBV7-9 and TRBJ2-5; 7 bases align to TRBD2. CDR1 and CDR2 from the germline V gene are SEHNR and FQNEAQ (reference sequence). V was pared by 2 bases and J by 3 bases, with 6 bases of the junction left unmatched. The CDR3 totals 15 residues.

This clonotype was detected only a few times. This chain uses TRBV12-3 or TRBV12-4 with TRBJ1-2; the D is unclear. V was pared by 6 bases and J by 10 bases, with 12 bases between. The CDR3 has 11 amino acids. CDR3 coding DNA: TGTGCCAGCAGAAACGAAAACTTCTACACCTTC. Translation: CASRNENFYTF.

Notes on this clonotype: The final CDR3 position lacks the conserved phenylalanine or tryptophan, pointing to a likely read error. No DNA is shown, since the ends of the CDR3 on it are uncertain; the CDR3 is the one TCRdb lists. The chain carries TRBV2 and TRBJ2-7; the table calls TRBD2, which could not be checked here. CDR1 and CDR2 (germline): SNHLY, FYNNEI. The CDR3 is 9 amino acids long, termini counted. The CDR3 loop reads CASSGGIAG.

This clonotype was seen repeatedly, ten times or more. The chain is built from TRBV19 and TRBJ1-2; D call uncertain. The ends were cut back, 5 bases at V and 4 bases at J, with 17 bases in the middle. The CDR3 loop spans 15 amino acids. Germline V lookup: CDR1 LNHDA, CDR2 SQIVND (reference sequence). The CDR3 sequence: CASSSRSPNFYGYTF. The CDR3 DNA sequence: TGTGCCAGTAGTTCACGGTCGCCGAATTTCTATGGCTACACCTTC.

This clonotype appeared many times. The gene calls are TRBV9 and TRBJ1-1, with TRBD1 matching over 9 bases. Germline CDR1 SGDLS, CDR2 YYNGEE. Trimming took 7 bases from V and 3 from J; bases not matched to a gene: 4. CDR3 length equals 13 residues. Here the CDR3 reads CASGRTGDTEAFF. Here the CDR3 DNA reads TGTGCCAGCGGACGGACAGGGGACACTGAAGCTTTCTTT.

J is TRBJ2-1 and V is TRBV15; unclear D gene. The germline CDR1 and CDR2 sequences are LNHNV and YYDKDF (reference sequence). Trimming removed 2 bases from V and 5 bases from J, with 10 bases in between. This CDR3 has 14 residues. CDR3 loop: CATSRTRIDNEQFF. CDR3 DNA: TGTGCCACCAGCAGAACGAGAATCGACAATGAGCAGTTCTTC. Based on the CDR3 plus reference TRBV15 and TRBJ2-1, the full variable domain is DAMVIQNPRYQVTQFGKPVTLSCSQTLNHNVMYWYQQKSSQAPKLLFHYYDKDFNNEADTPDNFQSRRPNTSFCFLDIRSPGLGDTAMYLCATSRTRIDNEQFFGPGTRLTVL.

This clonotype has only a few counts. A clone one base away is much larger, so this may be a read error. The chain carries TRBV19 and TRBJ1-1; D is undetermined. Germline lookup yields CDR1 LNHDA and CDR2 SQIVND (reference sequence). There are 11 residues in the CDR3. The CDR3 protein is CASIDYTEASF. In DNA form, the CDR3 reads TGTGCCAGTATCGATTACACTGAAGCTTCCTTT.

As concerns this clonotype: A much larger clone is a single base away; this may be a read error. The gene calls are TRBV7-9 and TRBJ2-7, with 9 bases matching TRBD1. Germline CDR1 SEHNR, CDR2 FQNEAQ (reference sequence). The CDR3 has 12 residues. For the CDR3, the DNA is TGTGCCAGCAGCATCACAGGGGGCGAGCAGCACTTC. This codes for CASSITGGEQHF. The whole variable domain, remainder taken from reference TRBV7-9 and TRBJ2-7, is DTGVSQNPRHKITKRGQNVTFRCDPISEHNRLYWYRQTLGQGPEFLTYFQNEAQLEKSRLLSDRFSAERPKGSFSTLEIQRTEQGDSAMYLCASSITGGEQHFGPGTRLTVT.

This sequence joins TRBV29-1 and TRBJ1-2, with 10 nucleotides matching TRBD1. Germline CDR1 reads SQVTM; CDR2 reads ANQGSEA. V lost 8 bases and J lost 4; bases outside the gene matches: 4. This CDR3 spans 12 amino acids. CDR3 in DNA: TGCAGCTTGACAGGGGGCTTCTATGGCTACACCTTC. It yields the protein CSLTGGFYGYTF.

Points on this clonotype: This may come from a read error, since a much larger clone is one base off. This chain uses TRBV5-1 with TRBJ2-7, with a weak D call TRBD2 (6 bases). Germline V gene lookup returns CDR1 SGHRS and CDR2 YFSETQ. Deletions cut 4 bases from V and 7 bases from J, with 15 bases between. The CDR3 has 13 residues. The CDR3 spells CASSRGTGEEQYF. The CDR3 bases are TGCGCCAGCAGCCGGGGGACTGGCGAGGAGCAGTACTTC.

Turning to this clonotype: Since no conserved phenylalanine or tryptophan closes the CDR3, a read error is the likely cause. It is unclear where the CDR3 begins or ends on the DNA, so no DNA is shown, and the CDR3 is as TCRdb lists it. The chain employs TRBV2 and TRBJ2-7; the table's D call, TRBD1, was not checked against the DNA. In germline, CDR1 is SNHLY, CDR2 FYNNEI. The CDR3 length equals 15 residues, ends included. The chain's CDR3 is CASRATGTGQPNNDL.

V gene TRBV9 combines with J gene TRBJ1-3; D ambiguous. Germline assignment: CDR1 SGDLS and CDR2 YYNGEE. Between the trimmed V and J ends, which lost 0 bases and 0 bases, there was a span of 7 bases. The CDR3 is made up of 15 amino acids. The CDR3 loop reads CASSVVGVSGNTIYF. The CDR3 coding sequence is TGTGCCAGCAGCGTAGTTGGGGTCTCTGGAAACACCATATATTTT. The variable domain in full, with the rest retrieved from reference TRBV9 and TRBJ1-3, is DSGVTQTPKHLITATGQRVTLRCSPRSGDLSVYWYQQSLDQGLQFLIQYYNGEERAKGNILERFSAQQFPDLHSELNLSSLELGDSALYFCASSVVGVSGNTIYFGEGSWLTVV.

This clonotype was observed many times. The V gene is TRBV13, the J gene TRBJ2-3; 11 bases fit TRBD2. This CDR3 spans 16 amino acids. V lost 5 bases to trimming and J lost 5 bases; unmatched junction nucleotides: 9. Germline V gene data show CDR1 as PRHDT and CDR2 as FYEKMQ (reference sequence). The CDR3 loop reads CASSPIAGGQEDTQYF. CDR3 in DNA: TGTGCCAGCAGCCCGATAGCGGGGGGGCAGGAAGATACGCAGTATTTT.

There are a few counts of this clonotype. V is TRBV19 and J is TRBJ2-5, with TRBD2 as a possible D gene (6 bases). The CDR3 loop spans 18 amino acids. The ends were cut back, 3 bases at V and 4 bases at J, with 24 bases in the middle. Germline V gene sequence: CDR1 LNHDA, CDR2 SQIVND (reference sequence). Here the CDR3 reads CASSMPSSSVGRRETQYF. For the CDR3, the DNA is TGTGCCAGTAGTATGCCCTCCTCTAGCGTAGGTCGCCGAGAGACCCAGTACTTC.